This entry concerns a single T cell receptor beta chain. The data belong to a study of patients and donors after allogeneic stem cell transplantation. Trimming took off 1 base at V and 5 bases at J, with 14 bases between the two ends. The CDR3 spans 16 residues. Germline V lookup: CDR1 LGHNA, CDR2 YNFKEQ. Each CDR3 protein gets one entry after TCRdb re-called the RT-PCR reads with MiXCR. The data contain about a million distinct CDR3 sequences, around 17% of them singletons. The clonotype was recovered from a human donor who was either an allogeneic HSCT recipient or a stem cell or donor lymphocyte infusion donor (not recorded which). It is not recorded whose cells these are; they may come from a transplant donor. The genes are TRBV4-2 and TRBJ2-2; possibly TRBD2 for D (7 bases). Sequenced material: blood, either unsorted or a sorted T cell fraction (not recorded which). CDR3 in DNA: TGTGCCAGCAGCCAAGGGGGCGGGGGCTATACCGGGGAGCTGTTTTTT. Amino acids: CASSQGGGGYTGELFF.